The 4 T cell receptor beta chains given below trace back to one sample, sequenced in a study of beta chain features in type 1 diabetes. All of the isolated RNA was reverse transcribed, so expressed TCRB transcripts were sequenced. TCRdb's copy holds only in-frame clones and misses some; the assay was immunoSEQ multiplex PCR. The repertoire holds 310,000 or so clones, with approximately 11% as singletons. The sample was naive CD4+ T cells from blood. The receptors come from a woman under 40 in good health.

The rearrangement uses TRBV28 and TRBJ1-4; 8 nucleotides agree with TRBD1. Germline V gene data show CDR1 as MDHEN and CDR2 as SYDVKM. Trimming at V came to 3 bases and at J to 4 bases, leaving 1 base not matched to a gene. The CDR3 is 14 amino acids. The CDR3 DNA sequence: TGTGCCAGCAGTTTGACAGGGGTTAATGAAAAACTGTTTTTT. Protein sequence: CASSLTGVNEKLFF.

The CDR3 loop reads CASSHLAGGVEETQYF. The CDR3 region has the DNA TGTGCCAGCTCACACCTAGCGGGAGGAGTTGAAGAGACCCAGTACTTC. The rearrangement links TRBV18 to TRBJ2-5, with TRBD2 matching 11 bases. This CDR3 comprises 16 residues. With V trimmed by 4 bases and J by 3 bases, 7 bases remained unmatched. Germline V gene data show CDR1 as KGHSH and CDR2 as LQKENI. The full variable domain, completed using reference TRBV18 and TRBJ2-5, is NAGVMQNPRHLVRRRGQEARLRCSPMKGHSHVYWYRQLPEEGLKFMVYLQKENIIDESGMPKERFSAEFPKEGPSILRIQQVVRGDSAAYFCASSHLAGGVEETQYFGPGTRLLVL.

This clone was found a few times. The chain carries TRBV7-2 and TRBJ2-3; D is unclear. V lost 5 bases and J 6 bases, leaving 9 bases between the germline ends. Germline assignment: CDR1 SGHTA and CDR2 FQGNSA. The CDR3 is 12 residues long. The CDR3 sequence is CASSSIRDTQYF. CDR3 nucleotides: TGTGCCAGCAGCAGTATCAGGGATACGCAGTATTTT.

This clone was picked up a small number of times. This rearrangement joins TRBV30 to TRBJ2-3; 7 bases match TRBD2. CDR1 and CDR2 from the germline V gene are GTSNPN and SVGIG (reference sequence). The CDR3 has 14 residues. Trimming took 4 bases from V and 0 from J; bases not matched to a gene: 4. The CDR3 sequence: CAWIASGSTDTQYF. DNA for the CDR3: TGTGCCTGGATCGCTAGCGGAAGCACAGATACGCAGTATTTT.